A selection of T cell receptor beta chains follows, all from one sample in a study of cytomegalovirus exposure and HLA in healthy donors. Assay used: immunoSEQ multiplex PCR; TCRdb lists only in-frame clones, some missing. This sample carries about 220,000 clones, approximately 82% of them seen once, and the ten largest clones take over 0.55%. The sequenced sample consisted of PBMCs. All receptors come from a man aged 18 to 29 in good health and CMV-seronegative. Each CDR3 is given with its conserved first and last residue. The order of the fields is D gene, V gene, clone size, J gene, CDR3 length, CDR3 DNA, CDR3 protein. The D gene is left open where the match is weak. Rows give clone size only sometimes, using once, few, many, or a class for an expanded clone.

TRBD1,TRBV28,once,TRBJ2-7,15,TGTGCCAGCAGTCTATCCGGGACAGCTTCCTACGAGCAGTACTTC,CASSLSGTASYEQYF
.,TRBV7-8,.,TRBJ2-1,16,TGTGCCAGCAGCTTAGGTGCAGGGATGACCTACAATGAGCAGTTCTTC,CASSLGAGMTYNEQFF
.,TRBV5-1,.,TRBJ2-7,13,TGCGCCAGCAGCGCTGAGGTCTCCTACGAGCAGTACTTC,CASSAEVSYEQYF
.,TRBV2,.,TRBJ2-5,14,TGTGCCAGCAGTTTACTAGGAATCGAGGTGACCCAGTACTTC,CASSLLGIEVTQYF
.,TRBV6-5,.,TRBJ1-1,14,TGTGCCAGCAGCCCCGGGAGGATGAACACTGAAGCTTTCTTT,CASSPGRMNTEAFF
.,TRBV29-1,.,TRBJ1-1,13,TGCAGCGTTGGGAAGATGGGGGGAACTGAAGCTTTCTTT,CSVGKMGGTEAFF
.,TRBV2,.,TRBJ2-7,11,TGTGCCAGCAGTGAAGTGTACGAGCAGTACTTC,CASSEVYEQYF
TRBD2,TRBV20-1,once,TRBJ2-7,11,TGCAGTGCCCTGCGGGGGAACGAGCAGTACTTC,CSALRGNEQYF
.,TRBV5-1,.,TRBJ2-7,14,TGCGCCAGCAGCCCCCGGCGGAGTTGGGACGAGCAGTACTTC,CASSPRRSWDEQYF
.,TRBV19,.,TRBJ1-5,15,TGTGCCAGTAGTGCCTCGGGGGGGAGCAATCAGCCCCAGCATTTT,CASSASGGSNQPQHF
TRBD1,TRBV28,few,TRBJ2-5,14,TGTGCCAGCAGTTTACCCTTGACAGGGGAGACCCAGTACTTC,CASSLPLTGETQYF
TRBD2,TRBV2,.,TRBJ2-3,15,TGTGCCAGCGGCATTAACGCGGGAGTACGAGATACGCAGTATTTT,CASGINAGVRDTQYF
.,TRBV10-3,.,TRBJ2-7,14,TGTGCCATCAGTGAGGGGGACATTACCTACGAGCAGTACTTC,CAISEGDITYEQYF
TRBD1,TRBV18,.,TRBJ1-3,17,TGTGCCAGCTCACCGGACAGGTTAAGGATCTCTGGAAACACCATATATTTT,CASSPDRLRISGNTIYF
.,TRBV5-8,few,TRBJ1-3,15,TGTGCCAGCAGCTTGGATCCCCACTCTGGAAACACCATATATTTT,CASSLDPHSGNTIYF
TRBD1,TRBV18,.,TRBJ1-1,15,TGTGCCAGCTCACCACCAGGACAGGGGAACACTGAAGCTTTCTTT,CASSPPGQGNTEAFF
.,TRBV28,.,TRBJ2-2,14,TGTGCCAGCCGTCAAGGTAGCGGCACCGGGGAGCTGTTTTTT,CASRQGSGTGELFF
TRBD1,TRBV6-1,.,TRBJ2-1,19,TGTGCCAGCAGTGCCCCGCTCTATCGTCGGACAGGCGACTACAATGAGCAGTTCTTC,CASSAPLYRRTGDYNEQFF
.,TRBV7-8,.,TRBJ2-1,14,TGTGCCAGCAGCTCCCGGAGGCGCGACAATGAGCAGTTCTTC,CASSSRRRDNEQFF
.,TRBV19,.,TRBJ1-2,14,TGTGCCAGTTCGGATTGGGACAATTCCTATGGCTACACCTTC,CASSDWDNSYGYTF
TRBD2,TRBV28,.,TRBJ2-3,15,TGTGCCAGCAGTTCACAGCGGGAGGGCCAAGATACGCAGTATTTT,CASSSQREGQDTQYF
.,TRBV5-6,.,TRBJ2-1,17,TGTGCCAGCAGCTTAGTGGTAAACAGCCTACTCTACAATGAGCAGTTCTTC,CASSLVVNSLLYNEQFF
TRBD1,TRBV10-3,.,TRBJ1-2,13,TGTGCCATCAGCGCCGACAGGGGGGAGGGCTACACCTTC,CAISADRGEGYTF
.,TRBV4-1,.,TRBJ2-1,13,TGCGCCAGCAGCCAACAGAACCTCAATGAGCAGTTCTTC,CASSQQNLNEQFF
TRBD2,TRBV2,.,TRBJ2-2,19,TGTGCCAGCAGTGACCCTTGGACTAGCGGGAGGACACTCACCGGGGAGCTGTTTTTT,CASSDPWTSGRTLTGELFF
TRBD1,TRBV11-3,.,TRBJ2-5,16,TGTGCCAGCAGCTCCGGAGGGACAGGGGGCCGGGAGACCCAGTACTTC,CASSSGGTGGRETQYF
.,TRBV4-1,.,TRBJ1-5,15,TGCGCCAGCAGCCAGACACCGGGACATAATCAGCCCCAGCATTTT,CASSQTPGHNQPQHF
TRBD2,TRBV18,.,TRBJ2-2,16,TGTGCCAGCTCACCACCGTCGGGAGGCGGCACCGGGGAGCTGTTTTTT,CASSPPSGGGTGELFF
TRBD2,TRBV27,few,TRBJ2-7,14,TGTGCCAGCAGTGGGGGGGGACGGCTCTACGAGCAGTACTTC,CASSGGGRLYEQYF
TRBD2,TRBV30,.,TRBJ2-3,15,TGTGCCTGGAGTGTAAGCGGGACGGGGGGAGATACGCAGTATTTT,CAWSVSGTGGDTQYF
TRBD2,TRBV7-7,.,TRBJ2-3,14,TGTGCTAGCAGCCTCGGTAGCGGGATCGATACGCAGTATTTT,CASSLGSGIDTQYF
TRBD2,TRBV10-1,.,TRBJ2-3,15,TGCGCCAGCAGTGCTCTAGCGGGGGTCACAGATACGCAGTATTTT,CASSALAGVTDTQYF
.,TRBV30,once,TRBJ2-1,12,TGTGCCTGGAGCCCCACTGAGGGAGAACTGTTCTTC,CAWSPTEGELFF
TRBD1,TRBV7-9,.,TRBJ1-1,16,TGTGCCAGCAGCTTAGAGGGACAGCATTTGAACACTGAAGCTTTCTTT,CASSLEGQHLNTEAFF
.,TRBV27,few,TRBJ2-7,14,TGTGCCAGCAGTTCCATGAGCGGATTCTACGAGCAGTACTTC,CASSSMSGFYEQYF
TRBD2,TRBV6-5,.,TRBJ2-3,16,TGTGCCAGCAGTTATACTAGCGGCCAAAGCACAGATACGCAGTATTTT,CASSYTSGQSTDTQYF
TRBD2,TRBV5-4,.,TRBJ2-7,17,TGTGCCAGCAGCTTTGGGACTAGCTTTAGACTCCTCTCCGAGCAGTACTTC,CASSFGTSFRLLSEQYF
.,TRBV6-5,.,TRBJ1-1,15,TGTGCCAGCAGTTCCATACAGGGCCTAAACACTGAAGCTTTCTTT,CASSSIQGLNTEAFF
TRBD2,TRBV9,.,TRBJ2-3,17,TGTGCCAGCAGCCCCGGACTAGCGGAACCTAGCACAGATACGCAGTATTTT,CASSPGLAEPSTDTQYF
TRBD2,TRBV5-1,.,TRBJ2-1,17,TGCGCCAGCAGCTTGGGCACTAGCGGGAGGTCCTACAATGAGCAGTTCTTC,CASSLGTSGRSYNEQFF
TRBD2,TRBV7-6,.,TRBJ2-1,16,TGTGCCAGCAGCTTTCTTCCACTAGCGGTGAGAGGAGAGCAGTTCTTC,CASSFLPLAVRGEQFF
.,TRBV19,.,TRBJ1-1,15,TGTGCCAGTTTCACAAGGGTCGGGGAGGGCACTGAAGCTTTCTTT,CASFTRVGEGTEAFF
TRBD2,TRBV28,.,TRBJ2-5,16,TGTGCCAGCAGTTGGACGGGACTAGCGTCCCAAGAGACCCAGTACTTC,CASSWTGLASQETQYF
TRBD1,TRBV2,.,TRBJ2-6,19,TGTGCCAGCAGTGAAGAGGGACGGACAGGCCTCTCTGGGGCCAACGTCCTGACTTTC,CASSEEGRTGLSGANVLTF
TRBD1,TRBV5-1,.,TRBJ1-2,15,TGCGCCAGCAGCTGGGGACAGGGGTTTAACTATGGCTACACCTTC,CASSWGQGFNYGYTF
.,TRBV4-1,.,TRBJ2-2,14,TGCGCCAGCAGCCAAGGCAGGGGTTCCGGGGAGCTGTTTTTT,CASSQGRGSGELFF
.,TRBV6-5,.,TRBJ2-3,14,TGTGCCAGCAGGCCCGGGACTAGCACAGATACGCAGTATTTT,CASRPGTSTDTQYF
.,TRBV7-9,.,TRBJ2-7,15,TGTGCCAGCAGCTCGCCCTTGGGGGACTCTAAAGAGCAGTACTTC,CASSSPLGDSKEQYF
TRBD2,TRBV7-9,few,TRBJ2-7,13,TGTGCCAGCAGCCCGAGCGGGAGTTACGAGCAGTACTTC,CASSPSGSYEQYF
TRBD1,TRBV5-1,.,TRBJ1-2,18,TGCGCCAGCAGCCGACAGGGTATTCTGCAAAGCCGTAACTATGGCTACACCTTC,CASSRQGILQSRNYGYTF
.,TRBV11-2,.,TRBJ1-1,20,TGTGCCAGCAGCTTAGAAGAGACCTACTTTAAAGGGGCCCTGAACACTGAAGCTTTCTTT,CASSLEETYFKGALNTEAFF
TRBD2,TRBV6-4,many,TRBJ2-1,15,TGTGCCAGCAGTGACGGGACTAGCGGTTACAATGAGCAGTTCTTC,CASSDGTSGYNEQFF
TRBD1,TRBV4-1,.,TRBJ2-1,18,TGCGCCAGCAGCCAGAAACCGGGACAGGGCTCGAAGTACAATGAGCAGTTCTTC,CASSQKPGQGSKYNEQFF